Listed here are 30 T cell receptor beta chains from one sample, sequenced in a study of CD8+CD57+ T cells in acquired aplastic anemia. CD8+CD57+ cell expansion had been shown by flow cytometry in patients chosen for sequencing. TCR beta VDJ and CDR3 were profiled, and genomic DNA was the template. MiXCR was run by TCRdb on the reads, yielding one entry per CDR3 protein. The profile shows approximately 470,000 distinct CDR3 sequences, 25% to 40% of them singletons. Material for sequencing was sorted CD4+, CD8+, or CD8+CD57+ T cells (not recorded which) from PBMCs. The origin of the receptors is a human donor with aplastic anemia.

The rearrangement joins TRBV11-3 to TRBJ2-5; TRBD2 is a possible D gene (5 bases). Trimming left V 4 bases short and J 3 bases short, with 18 bases between. Germline CDR1 and CDR2: SGHNT and YENEEA. The CDR3 is 16 amino acids. CDR3 coding DNA: TGTGCCAGCAGCTCGATCACTGGCGGGTCGAAAGAGACCCAGTACTTC. Amino acids: CASSSITGGSKETQYF.

This clonotype was observed many times. The J gene is TRBJ1-6, the V gene TRBV9; D possibly corresponds to TRBD1 (6 bases). V was pared by 1 base and J by 7 bases, with 15 bases between. This CDR3 comprises 16 residues. CDR1 and CDR2 from the germline V gene are SGDLS and YYNGEE. This chain's CDR3 is CASSVTTGGGNSPLHF. The CDR3 nucleotides are TGTGCCAGCAGCGTAACAACCGGAGGGGGAAATTCACCCCTCCACTTT.

In DNA form, the CDR3 reads TGTGCCCTCGGGGACAGGGGGCGGGAGCCCCAGCATTTT. This gives the protein CALGDRGREPQHF. V and J are TRBV5-4 and TRBJ1-5, with TRBD1 matching over 12 bases. V was clipped by 10 bases and J by 8 bases; unmatched bases: 7. Germline assignment: CDR1 SGHNT and CDR2 YYREEE (reference sequence). This CDR3 contains 13 residues.

J is TRBJ2-7 and V is TRBV30; D is unresolved. Germline CDR1 GTSNPN, CDR2 SVGIG (reference sequence). This CDR3 contains 11 residues. Between the trimmed V and J ends, which lost 0 bases and 5 bases, there was a span of 5 bases. The CDR3 DNA reads as TGTGCCTGGAGTGTAGGAGACGAGCAGTACTTC. It specifies CAWSVGDEQYF.

CDR3: CASSLSGWSKWNGELFF. DNA of the CDR3: TGTGCCAGCAGCTTATCTGGGTGGAGCAAGTGGAACGGGGAGCTGTTTTTT. This chain links TRBV11-2 with TRBJ2-2; D gene ambiguous. Deletions cut 2 bases from V and 7 bases from J, with 20 bases between. Germline loops: CDR1 SGHAT, CDR2 FQNNGV. The CDR3 extends over 17 amino acids.

At least ten counts were recorded for this clonotype. J is TRBJ2-5 and V is TRBV25-1; 8 bases fit TRBD2. CDR3 length: 15 residues. CDR1 and CDR2 (germline): MGHDK, SYGVNS. The trim removed 6 bases at V and 4 bases at J, leaving 10 bases unmatched. The CDR3 DNA sequence: TGTGCCAGCAGAAGAGGACTAGCTGAAGGAGAGACCCAGTACTTC. Translating gives CASRRGLAEGETQYF.

This clonotype was seen at least ten times. The chain couples TRBV10-1 to TRBJ1-1; TRBD1 is a possible D gene (6 bases). Germline values: CDR1 WNHNN, CDR2 SYGVQD (reference sequence). The germline V and J ends were trimmed by 3 bases and 3 bases, with 11 bases remaining between them. This CDR3 is 14 amino acids long. The CDR3 sequence is CASSDQQGDTEAFF. The CDR3 DNA sequence: TGCGCCAGCAGTGACCAACAGGGTGACACTGAAGCTTTCTTT.

V usage is TRBV7-2 and J usage is TRBJ2-5; 9 bases agree with TRBD2. Germline CDR1 SGHTA, CDR2 FQGNSA. V dropped 1 base and J dropped 5; count of bases not matched to a gene: 8. This CDR3 is built from 16 residues. In DNA, the CDR3 is TGTGCCAGCAGCTTAGATATAGCGGGAGCGAGGGAGACCCAGTACTTC. Amino acid sequence: CASSLDIAGARETQYF.

This clonotype was recorded a few times. The rearrangement uses TRBV6-5 and TRBJ1-2; weak D call: TRBD1 (5 bases). The ends were cut back, 2 bases at V and 4 bases at J, with 11 bases in the middle. The CDR3 has 14 residues. Germline V lookup: CDR1 MNHEY, CDR2 SVGAGI. The CDR3 coding sequence is TGTGCCAGCAGTTACAAGTCAGGGTCCTATGGCTACACCTTC. It yields the protein CASSYKSGSYGYTF.

The CDR3 is CASSVGVTNYGYTF. CDR3 in DNA: TGTGCCAGCAGCGTAGGAGTCACTAACTATGGCTACACCTTC. The rearrangement links TRBV9 to TRBJ1-2; D is undetermined. The CDR3 covers 14 residues. Trimming removed 0 bases at V and 0 bases at J, with 6 bases between. Germline values: CDR1 SGDLS, CDR2 YYNGEE.

This clonotype was counted at least ten times. V and J are TRBV7-9 and TRBJ1-1, with no clear D. The germline V and J ends were trimmed by 1 base and 6 bases, with 15 bases remaining between them. The CDR3 is made up of 15 amino acids. CDR1 is SEHNR and CDR2 is FQNEAQ in the germline V gene (reference sequence). The CDR3 coding sequence is TGTGCCAGCAGCTTAGAGCCTCACGGGGTTGCTGAAGCTTTCTTT. This sequence encodes CASSLEPHGVAEAFF.

This chain links TRBV18 with TRBJ1-2, with a tentative D call TRBD1 (6 bases). V gave up 1 base and J gave up 2 bases, with 8 bases separating them. Germline loops: CDR1 KGHSH, CDR2 LQKENI. This CDR3 contains 14 residues. CDR3 sequence reads: CASSPRQENYGYTF. CDR3 bases: TGTGCCAGCTCACCACGACAGGAAAACTATGGCTACACCTTC.

This clonotype was seen repeatedly, ten times or more. V gene TRBV29-1 combines with J gene TRBJ2-1; tentatively, D is TRBD2 (6 bases). Germline values: CDR1 SQVTM, CDR2 ANQGSEA. V was shortened by 4 bases and J by 6 bases, with 10 bases between the two germline ends. The CDR3 runs to 12 residues. CDR3 sequence reads: CSVVAGTNEQFF. In DNA form, the CDR3 reads TGCAGCGTTGTTGCGGGGACCAATGAGCAGTTCTTC.

This clonotype was picked up a small number of times. The rearrangement uses TRBV6-1 and TRBJ1-2; perhaps TRBD1 as D (5 bases). Germline-derived CDR1 and CDR2 are MNHNS and SASEGT. The V and J ends lost 5 bases and 4 bases respectively, with 17 bases between them. This CDR3 spans 15 amino acids. The CDR3 bases are TGTGCCAGCAGTCAAAGGACACCCCTAGGCTATGGCTACACCTTC. It specifies CASSQRTPLGYGYTF.

The J gene is TRBJ2-3, the V gene TRBV15, with 7 bases aligning to TRBD2. The CDR3 loop spans 16 amino acids. Germline values: CDR1 LNHNV, CDR2 YYDKDF (reference sequence). V gave up 1 base and J gave up 1 base; unmatched junction bases: 5. DNA for the CDR3: TGTGCCACCAGCAGAGGGGAGGGAGTGGGCACAGATACGCAGTATTTT. Encoded protein: CATSRGEGVGTDTQYF.

The sample holds many counts of this clonotype. This chain links TRBV24-1 with TRBJ2-3, with TRBD2 matching over 8 bases. CDR3 length equals 14 residues. The junction had 2 bases not matched to a gene; V was cut back by 3 bases and J by 4 bases. CDR1 is KGHDR and CDR2 is SFDVKD in the germline V gene. The chain's CDR3 is CATSDPAGADTQYF. For the CDR3, the DNA is TGTGCCACCAGTGATCCAGCGGGGGCAGATACGCAGTATTTT.

This clonotype showed up many times. This chain connects TRBV15 to TRBJ1-6, with TRBD1 matching over 9 bases. Germline V gene sequence: CDR1 LNHNV, CDR2 YYDKDF (reference sequence). The V and J ends lost 3 bases and 5 bases, in that order; junction bases with no gene match: 5. The CDR3 is 16 residues long. The CDR3 DNA follows: TGTGCCACCAGCAGGGAAGGGACAGGGAATAATTCACCCCTCCACTTT. Its protein product is CATSREGTGNNSPLHF.

The rearrangement links TRBV10-3 to TRBJ2-1, with 13 bases that match TRBD2. V dropped 3 bases and J dropped 10; count of bases not matched to a gene: 3. The CDR3 runs to 14 residues. Germline loops: CDR1 ENHRY, CDR2 SYGVKD. CDR3 loop: CAISEGTSGKEQFF. The CDR3 DNA sequence: TGTGCCATCAGTGAAGGGACTAGCGGGAAGGAGCAGTTCTTC.

A note on this clonotype: A junction end diverges from the germline sequence, so it may reflect a read error. The chain couples TRBV4-1 to TRBJ2-1; D is undetermined. The CDR3 length is 14 residues. Germline CDR1 MGHRA, CDR2 YSYEKL. The CDR3, as DNA: TGCGCCAGCAGCCAAGATTATCCATACACTGAGCAGTTCTTC. Its translation: CASSQDYPYTEQFF.

V gene TRBV7-2 combines with J gene TRBJ1-2, with 7 bases that match TRBD1. Germline V gene data show CDR1 as SGHTA and CDR2 as FQGNSA. CDR3 length: 11 amino acids. V shed 6 bases, J shed 8 bases, and the junction held 3 bases outside the gene matches. As DNA, the CDR3 is TGTGCCAGCAGGACAGGGCAGGGCTACACCTTC. The encoded protein is CASRTGQGYTF.

This clonotype was seen a single time. This may come from a read error, since a much larger clone is one base off. The gene calls are TRBV2 and TRBJ2-6; D ambiguous. The V end was cut by 1 base, the J end by 2 bases, with 3 bases between. The CDR3 spans 14 residues. Germline V lookup: CDR1 SNHLY, CDR2 FYNNEI. This CDR3 is CASSEGTGANVLTF. Here the CDR3 DNA reads TGTGCCAGCAGTGAAGGGACTGGGGCCAACGTCCTGACTTTC.

As concerns this clonotype: This sequence may be a read error, since a much larger clone differs from it by one base. This rearrangement joins TRBV9 to TRBJ1-2; D is ambiguous. CDR1 is SGDLS and CDR2 is YYNGEE in the germline V gene. This CDR3 region has 15 residues. The CDR3 region has the DNA TGTGGCAGCAGCGCGGATTTTAGGGCTAACTATGGCTACACCTTC. Protein product: CGSSADFRANYGYTF.

The chain employs TRBV12-3 or TRBV12-4 and TRBJ1-4, with D unclear. Trimming stripped 0 bases from V and 7 bases from J, with 6 bases between. The CDR3 runs to 13 residues. CDR3 nucleotide sequence: TGTGCCAGCAGTTTAGCCCTTAGTGAAAAACTGTTTTTT. Translation: CASSLALSEKLFF.

The sample holds many counts of this clonotype. This chain uses TRBV19 with TRBJ2-2, with D perhaps assigned TRBD1 or TRBD2 (6 bases each). The CDR3 has 13 residues. The V and J ends lost 8 bases and 4 bases respectively, with 11 bases between them. The germline V gene encodes CDR1 LNHDA and CDR2 SQIVND (reference sequence). The CDR3 sequence is CASRGTTTGELFF. CDR3 in DNA: TGTGCCAGTCGGGGGACAACCACCGGGGAGCTGTTTTTT.

This clonotype was counted a few times. The chain has TRBV5-1 and TRBJ1-1; no definite D call. The CDR3 contains 15 residues. V was clipped by 0 bases and J by 5 bases, with 14 bases between them. Germline values: CDR1 SGHRS, CDR2 YFSETQ. The CDR3: CASSLDTGDGTEAFF. The CDR3 DNA reads as TGCGCCAGCAGCTTGGACACTGGGGATGGAACTGAAGCTTTCTTT.

This clonotype was counted many times. V and J are TRBV7-9 and TRBJ1-1; 8 nucleotides match TRBD1. Germline V lookup: CDR1 SEHNR, CDR2 FQNEAQ (reference sequence). With V trimmed by 4 bases and J by 5 bases, 9 bases remained unmatched. The CDR3 has 15 amino acids. The CDR3 DNA is TGTGCCAGCAGCTCAGGACAGGGAGGCAAAACTGAAGCTTTCTTT. It codes for CASSSGQGGKTEAFF.

This clonotype showed up many times. This chain connects TRBV10-2 to TRBJ2-7; TRBD2 matches 12 bases. The germline gives CDR1 WSHSY, CDR2 SAAADI. The CDR3 sequence is 17 residues long. The ends lost 2 bases at V and 2 bases at J; junction bases unmatched: 7. The DNA for the CDR3 is TGCGCCAGCAGTGAGCTAGCGGGGGGGCCGAGGCCCTACGAGCAGTACTTC. It codes for CASSELAGGPRPYEQYF.

This clonotype was counted between two and nine times. The rearrangement uses TRBV13 and TRBJ2-7, with 7 bases aligning to TRBD2. Trimming at V came to 10 bases and at J to 5 bases, leaving 11 bases not matched to a gene. This CDR3 has 13 amino acids. Germline CDR1 reads PRHDT; CDR2 reads FYEKMQ (reference sequence). The CDR3 reads CATGGGGPDEQYF. CDR3 DNA sequence: TGTGCCACTGGCGGGGGAGGGCCCGACGAGCAGTACTTC.

The rearrangement joins TRBV11-2 to TRBJ2-5; possibly TRBD2 for D (6 bases). CDR3 length: 14 residues. Germline CDR1 SGHAT, CDR2 FQNNGV. Trimming cost V 4 bases and J 3 bases, with 12 bases left between them. The chain's CDR3 is CASSSLGGEETQYF. CDR3 in DNA: TGTGCCAGCAGCTCCCTCGGGGGAGAAGAGACCCAGTACTTC. Full variable domain (missing parts from reference TRBV11-2 and TRBJ2-5): EAGVAQSPRYKIIEKRQSVAFWCNPISGHATLYWYQQILGQGPKLLIQFQNNGVVDDSQLPKDRFSAERLKGVDSTLKIQPAKLEDSAVYLCASSSLGGEETQYFGPGTRLLVL.

This clonotype occurred once. J is TRBJ2-3 and V is TRBV10-2; 7 bases agree with TRBD1. CDR1 and CDR2 from the germline V gene are WSHSY and SAAADI. This CDR3 comprises 16 residues. The J segment lost 4 bases and the V segment lost 4 bases, leaving 11 bases of the junction unmatched. CDR3 in DNA: TGCGCCAGCAGTGTACTGAACAGGGGATTTGCAGATACGCAGTATTTT. Its protein is CASSVLNRGFADTQYF.